This T cell receptor (beta chain) was found in a study of brain T cells in children with intractable seizures. Profiling relied on immunoSEQ multiplex PCR, and the TCRdb table lists in-frame clones only, not all of them. Of roughly 110,000 clones in the sample, 94% were seen once. The CDR3 has 15 amino acids. Trimming cost V 0 bases and J 4 bases, with 10 bases left between them. CDR1 is SGDLS, CDR2 YYNGEE, per germline. Study-level findings and limits: Clones missing pre-surgery may reflect undersampling of that blood sample.

Sequencing was limited to surgery cases with top T cell transcript signatures in brain tissue. Patients received at least one anti-epileptic drug before surgery. As regards this clone: Its antigen is as yet unknown.

The sequence was obtained from a boy less than two years old with hemimegalencephaly and intractable seizures. Sequenced material: peripheral blood, taken at surgery. V is TRBV9 and J is TRBJ2-2; D gene ambiguous. The CDR3 loop is CASSVGVTGTGELFF. In DNA form, the CDR3 reads TGTGCCAGCAGCGTAGGGGTCACTGGCACCGGGGAGCTGTTTTTT.